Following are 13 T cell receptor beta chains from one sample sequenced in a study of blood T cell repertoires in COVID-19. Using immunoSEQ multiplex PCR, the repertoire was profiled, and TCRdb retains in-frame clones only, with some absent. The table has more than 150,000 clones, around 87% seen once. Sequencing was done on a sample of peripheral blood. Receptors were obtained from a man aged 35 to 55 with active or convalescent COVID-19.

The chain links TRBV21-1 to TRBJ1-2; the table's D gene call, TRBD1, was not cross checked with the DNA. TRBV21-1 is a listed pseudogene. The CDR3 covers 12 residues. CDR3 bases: TGTGCCAGCACGAACAGGGGTTATGGCTACACCTTC. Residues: CASTNRGYGYTF.

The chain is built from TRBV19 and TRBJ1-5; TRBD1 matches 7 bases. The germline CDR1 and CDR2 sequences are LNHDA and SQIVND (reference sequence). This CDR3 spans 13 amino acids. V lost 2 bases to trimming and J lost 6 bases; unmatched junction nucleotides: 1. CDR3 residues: CASSIRGLQPQHF. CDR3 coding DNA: TGTGCCAGTAGTATAAGGGGGCTTCAGCCCCAGCATTTT.

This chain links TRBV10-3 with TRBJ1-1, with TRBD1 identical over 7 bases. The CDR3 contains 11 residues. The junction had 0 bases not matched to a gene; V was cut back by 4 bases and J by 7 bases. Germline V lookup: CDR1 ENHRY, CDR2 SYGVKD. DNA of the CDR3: TGTGCCATCAGTGGGGACAGTGAAGCTTTCTTT. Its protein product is CAISGDSEAFF.

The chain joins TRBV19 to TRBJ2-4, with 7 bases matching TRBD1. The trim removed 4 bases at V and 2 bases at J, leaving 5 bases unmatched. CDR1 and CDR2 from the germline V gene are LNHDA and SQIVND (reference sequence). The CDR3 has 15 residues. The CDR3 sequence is CASSTETGTKNIQYF. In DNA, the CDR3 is TGTGCCAGTAGTACGGAGACAGGGACCAAAAACATTCAGTACTTC.

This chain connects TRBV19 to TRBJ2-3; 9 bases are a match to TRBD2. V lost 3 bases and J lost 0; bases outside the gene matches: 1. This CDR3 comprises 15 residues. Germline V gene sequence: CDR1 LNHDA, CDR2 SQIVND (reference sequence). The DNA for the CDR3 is TGTGCCAGTAGTATCGGACTAGCGAGCACAGATACGCAGTATTTT. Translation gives CASSIGLASTDTQYF. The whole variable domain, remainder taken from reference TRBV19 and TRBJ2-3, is DGGITQSPKYLFRKEGQNVTLSCEQNLNHDAMYWYRQDPGQGLRLIYYSQIVNDFQKGDIAEGYSVSREKKESFPLTVTSAQKNPTAFYLCASSIGLASTDTQYFGPGTRLTVL.

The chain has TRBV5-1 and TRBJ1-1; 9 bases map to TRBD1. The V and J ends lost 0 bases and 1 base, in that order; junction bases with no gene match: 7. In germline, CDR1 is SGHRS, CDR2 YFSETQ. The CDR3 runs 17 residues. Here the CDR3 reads CASSLATGQGSNTEAFF. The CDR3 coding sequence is TGCGCCAGCAGCTTGGCCACCGGACAGGGGTCGAACACTGAAGCTTTCTTT.

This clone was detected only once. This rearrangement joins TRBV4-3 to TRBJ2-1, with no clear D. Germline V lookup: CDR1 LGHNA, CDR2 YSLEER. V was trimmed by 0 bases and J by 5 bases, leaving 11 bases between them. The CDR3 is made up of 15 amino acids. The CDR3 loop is CASSQDIAANNEQFF. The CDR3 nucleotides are TGCGCCAGCAGCCAAGATATCGCGGCCAACAATGAGCAGTTCTTC.

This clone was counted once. The CDR3 here is CASSPTWAYNEQFF. The CDR3 DNA follows: TGTGCCAGCAGCCCGACTTGGGCCTACAATGAGCAGTTCTTC. This chain connects TRBV3-1 (or the pseudogene TRBV3-2) to TRBJ2-1; no definite D call. CDR3 length equals 14 residues. Germline V gene lookup returns CDR1 LGHDT and CDR2 YNNKEL (reference sequence). V lost 4 bases and J lost 2, with 9 bases in between.

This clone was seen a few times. CDR3: CASSQNPGTVNTEAFF. The CDR3 coding sequence is TGTGCCAGCAGCCAAAACCCCGGGACAGTGAACACTGAAGCTTTCTTT. The rearrangement joins TRBV4-2 to TRBJ1-1, with 7 bases aligning to TRBD1. Unmatched junction bases numbered 6, after V lost 2 bases and J lost 0 bases. The germline gives CDR1 LGHNA, CDR2 YNFKEQ. This CDR3 is 16 amino acids long.

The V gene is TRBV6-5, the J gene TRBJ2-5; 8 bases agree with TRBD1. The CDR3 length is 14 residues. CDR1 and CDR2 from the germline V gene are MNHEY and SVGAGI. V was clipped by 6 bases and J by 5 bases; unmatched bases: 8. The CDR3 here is CASSLDRARETQYF. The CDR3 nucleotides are TGTGCCAGCAGCCTGGACAGGGCACGGGAGACCCAGTACTTC.

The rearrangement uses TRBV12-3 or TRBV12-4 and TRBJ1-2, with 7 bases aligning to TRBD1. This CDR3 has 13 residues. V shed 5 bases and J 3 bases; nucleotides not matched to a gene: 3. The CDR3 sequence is CASSGQAHYGYTF. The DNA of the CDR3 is TGTGCCAGCAGTGGACAGGCCCACTATGGCTACACCTTC.

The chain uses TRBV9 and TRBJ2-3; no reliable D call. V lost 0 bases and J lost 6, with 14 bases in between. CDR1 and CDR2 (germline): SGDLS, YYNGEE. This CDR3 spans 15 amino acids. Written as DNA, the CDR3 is TGTGCCAGCAGCGTAGCGGTTAGGCCAGGTGATACGCAGTATTTT. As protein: CASSVAVRPGDTQYF.

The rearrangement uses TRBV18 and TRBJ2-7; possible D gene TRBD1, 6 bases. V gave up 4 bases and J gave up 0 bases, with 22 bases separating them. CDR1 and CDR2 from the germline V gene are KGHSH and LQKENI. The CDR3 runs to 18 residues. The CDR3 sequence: CASSRLSRQVISSYEQYF. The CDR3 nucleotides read TGTGCCAGCTCACGACTATCTCGACAGGTGATTAGCTCCTACGAGCAGTACTTC. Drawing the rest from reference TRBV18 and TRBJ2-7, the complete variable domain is NAGVMQNPRHLVRRRGQEARLRCSPMKGHSHVYWYRQLPEEGLKFMVYLQKENIIDESGMPKERFSAEFPKEGPSILRIQQVVRGDSAAYFCASSRLSRQVISSYEQYFGPGTRLTVT.